What follows are 30 T cell receptor beta chains derived from one specimen sequenced in a study of blood T cell repertoires in COVID-19. Method: immunoSEQ multiplex PCR; TCRdb's copy keeps in-frame clones and lacks some. The sample lists about 39,000 clones, approximately 91% occurring once. The sample taken for sequencing was peripheral blood. The receptors were gathered from a middle-aged man with active COVID-19.

This chain connects TRBV10-3 to TRBJ2-6; 11 bases match TRBD1. V trimming: 5 bases; J trimming: 2 bases; junction bases outside the gene matches: 8. This CDR3 comprises 18 residues. Germline CDR1 is ENHRY and CDR2 is SYGVKD. In DNA form, the CDR3 reads TGTGCCATCAGTATCCGGACAGGGGGCCGGCCTGGGGCCAACGTCCTGACTTTC. This translates into CAISIRTGGRPGANVLTF.

The CDR3: CASSRSTGTANTEAFF. The CDR3 bases are TGTGCCAGCAGCCGAAGCACCGGGACAGCGAACACTGAAGCTTTCTTT. This chain uses TRBV4-2 with TRBJ1-1, with TRBD1 identical over 7 bases. This CDR3 comprises 16 residues. Trimming at V came to 4 bases and at J to 1 base, leaving 9 bases not matched to a gene. The germline gives CDR1 LGHNA, CDR2 YNFKEQ.

The rearrangement links TRBV5-1 to TRBJ2-7; TRBD2 agrees at 13 bases. In germline, CDR1 is SGHRS, CDR2 YFSETQ. The V segment lost 3 bases and the J segment 5 bases; nucleotides outside the gene matches: 5. This CDR3 has 15 residues. As DNA, the CDR3 is TGCGCCAGCAGCTCCAGGACTAGCGGGAGCCACGAGCAGTACTTC. Translated: CASSSRTSGSHEQYF.

CDR3 protein: CASSFGRVNNEQFF. CDR3 in DNA: TGTGCCAGCAGCTTTGGGAGGGTTAACAATGAGCAGTTCTTC. The chain carries TRBV5-5 and TRBJ2-1, with 7 positions matching TRBD2. With 2 bases clipped from V and 5 bases from J, the junction kept 4 bases outside the gene matches. Germline V gene data show CDR1 as SGHKS and CDR2 as YYEKEE (reference sequence). The CDR3 consists of 14 residues.

The J gene is TRBJ1-5, the V gene TRBV5-1; 7 nucleotides agree with TRBD1. Germline CDR1 is SGHRS and CDR2 is YFSETQ. Unmatched junction bases numbered 11, after V lost 3 bases and J lost 5 bases. This CDR3 contains 16 residues. The CDR3 sequence is CASSSAPGQDDQPQHF. The CDR3 bases are TGCGCCAGCAGCTCCGCACCCGGACAGGACGATCAGCCCCAGCATTTT.

This chain links TRBV27 with TRBJ2-1, with TRBD2 identical over 10 bases. Germline CDR1 and CDR2: MNHEY and SMNVEV (reference sequence). The CDR3 has 17 residues. J gave up 0 bases and V 6 bases, and 8 bases lay outside the gene matches. CDR3 bases: TGTGCCAGCAGGCTGCTCCCTAGCGGGAGCTCCTACAATGAGCAGTTCTTC. Amino acids: CASRLLPSGSSYNEQFF.

The chain employs TRBV5-5 and TRBJ2-1, with TRBD1 matching 9 bases. Trimming removed 4 bases from V and 4 bases from J; junction bases left unmatched: 6. Germline V gene lookup returns CDR1 SGHKS and CDR2 YYEKEE (reference sequence). This CDR3 has 15 amino acids. Here the CDR3 reads CASSHRTGEYNEQFF. The CDR3 nucleotides read TGTGCCAGCAGCCATCGGACAGGGGAGTACAATGAGCAGTTCTTC. Together with reference TRBV5-5 and TRBJ2-1, the CDR3 gives the full variable domain: DAGVTQSPTHLIKTRGQQVTLRCSPISGHKSVSWYQQVLGQGPQFIFQYYEKEERGRGNFPDRFSARQFPNYSSELNVNALLLGDSALYLCASSHRTGEYNEQFFGPGTRLTVL.

The gene calls are TRBV11-2 and TRBJ2-1, with 7 positions matching TRBD2. This CDR3 has 14 residues. The V gene end was trimmed by 2 bases and the J gene end by 2 bases; junction bases not matched to a gene: 0. Germline V lookup: CDR1 SGHAT, CDR2 FQNNGV. CDR3 sequence: CASSLSGTYNEQFF. CDR3 in DNA: TGTGCCAGCAGCTTAAGCGGGACCTACAATGAGCAGTTCTTC.

This clone was observed a single time. CDR3 DNA: TGTGCCTGGAGTCCGGGACTAGCGGGACAAGAGACCCAGTACTTC. Its translation: CAWSPGLAGQETQYF. The chain uses TRBV30 and TRBJ2-5; 13 bases line up with TRBD2. The CDR3 length is 15 residues. V trimming: 2 bases; J trimming: 2 bases; junction bases outside the gene matches: 2. Germline lookup yields CDR1 GTSNPN and CDR2 SVGIG (reference sequence).

The chain employs TRBV5-4 and TRBJ2-2; TRBD1 aligns across 7 bases. The germline CDR1 and CDR2 sequences are SGHNT and YYREEE (reference sequence). The length of the CDR3 is 17 residues. Unmatched junction bases numbered 13, after V lost 6 bases and J lost 2 bases. The CDR3 sequence is CASTPGPTGDNTGELFF. In DNA form, the CDR3 reads TGTGCCAGCACCCCCGGGCCAACAGGGGATAACACCGGGGAGCTGTTTTTT.

This chain uses TRBV6-2 or TRBV6-3 with TRBJ2-3; 9 positions agree with TRBD1. V was clipped by 5 bases and J by 2 bases; unmatched bases: 5. CDR1 and CDR2 from the germline V gene are MNHEY and SVGEGT. CDR3 length: 15 residues. The CDR3 DNA sequence: TGTGCCAGCAGTGCCGGGACAGGGTACACAGATACGCAGTATTTT. This encodes CASSAGTGYTDTQYF.

The chain employs TRBV11-3 and TRBJ1-5, with 10 nucleotides matching TRBD1. The CDR3 length is 14 residues. Trimming took 11 bases from V and 2 from J; bases not matched to a gene: 6. CDR1 and CDR2 (germline): SGHNT, YENEEA. The CDR3: CAGRQGAGNQPQHF. CDR3 DNA: TGTGCCGGACGACAGGGGGCGGGCAATCAGCCCCAGCATTTT.

The chain is built from TRBV4-1 and TRBJ2-2; D not certain. The CDR3 has 14 residues. The germline V gene has CDR1 MGHRA and CDR2 YSYEKL. Trimming cost V 4 bases and J 3 bases, with 9 bases left between them. CDR3 sequence: CASSPRSYTGELFF. The CDR3, as DNA: TGCGCCAGCAGCCCCAGATCATACACCGGGGAGCTGTTTTTT.

V is TRBV6-2 or TRBV6-3 and J is TRBJ1-2; the D gene is possibly TRBD1 (6 bases). The CDR3 covers 13 residues. V lost 4 bases and J 7 bases, leaving 13 bases between the germline ends. The V gene's germline CDR1 is MNHEY and CDR2 SVGEGT. Here the CDR3 DNA reads TGTGCCAGCAGTTTATACAGGGAAGGTGGCTACACCTTC. Translation gives CASSLYREGGYTF.

The chain employs TRBV19 and TRBJ2-7, with TRBD1 as a possible D gene (6 bases). The CDR3 has 14 residues. Trimming left V 5 bases short and J 7 bases short, with 18 bases between. Germline V CDR1 and CDR2: LNHDA, SQIVND (reference sequence). The CDR3 DNA reads TGTGCCAGTAGTGGAGGTGGACTCGACAGGGAGCAGTACTTC. This codes for CASSGGGLDREQYF.

The V call is TRBV5-1, the J call TRBJ1-5, with 10 bases that match TRBD1. The germline gives CDR1 SGHRS, CDR2 YFSETQ. V trimming: 3 bases; J trimming: 6 bases; junction bases outside the gene matches: 0. This CDR3 has 13 amino acids. This chain's CDR3 is CASSWTGGQPQHF. The CDR3 DNA is TGCGCCAGCAGCTGGACAGGGGGTCAGCCCCAGCATTTT.

In this sample, this clone turned up once. The chain uses TRBV5-3 and TRBJ2-5, with TRBD2 identical over 14 bases. TRBV5-3 has ORF status, its function being uncertain. V shed 4 bases, J shed 0 bases, and the junction held 14 bases outside the gene matches. The CDR3 extends over 20 amino acids. The CDR3 spells CARSAGTSGGRPSYQETQYF. The CDR3 DNA is TGTGCCAGAAGCGCCGGGACTAGCGGGGGACGGCCGTCGTACCAAGAGACCCAGTACTTC.

The rearrangement links TRBV7-3 to TRBJ2-5; 11 bases map to TRBD1. The germline V gene has CDR1 SGHTA and CDR2 FQGTGA. CDR3 length equals 15 residues. V was clipped by 2 bases and J by 1 base; unmatched bases: 0. CDR3 nucleotides: TGTGCCAGCAGCTTAGGACAGGGGGCCCAAGAGACCCAGTACTTC. Translated, it gives CASSLGQGAQETQYF.

This clone showed up just once. The V call is TRBV10-3, the J call TRBJ1-5; 8 nucleotides agree with TRBD1. CDR1 and CDR2 from the germline V gene are ENHRY and SYGVKD. The length of the CDR3 is 12 residues. J lost 8 bases, V lost 10 bases, and 7 bases had no gene match. The CDR3 is CATSTGVKPQHF. The CDR3 DNA is TGTGCCACCTCGACAGGGGTCAAGCCCCAGCATTTT.

The chain is built from TRBV11-3 and TRBJ2-1; the D gene is possibly TRBD2 (5 bases). The CDR3 sequence is 13 residues long. CDR1 and CDR2 from the germline V gene are SGHNT and YENEEA. The V end was cut by 5 bases, the J end by 7 bases, with 12 bases between. The CDR3 region has the DNA TGTGCCAGCAGCACCCACAGAGGGAATGAGCAGTTCTTC. This codes for CASSTHRGNEQFF.

This clone has just one count. The rearrangement uses TRBV4-2 and TRBJ1-1; 7 bases are a match to TRBD1. This CDR3 is built from 17 residues. Germline loops: CDR1 LGHNA, CDR2 YNFKEQ. Trimming cost V 6 bases and J 1 base; bases outside gene matches: 14. The CDR3 region has the DNA TGTGCCAGCAGACCTATACAGGGGAATCAGGGGAACACTGAAGCTTTCTTT. Encoded protein: CASRPIQGNQGNTEAFF.

The chain joins TRBV5-1 to TRBJ2-7; 11 nucleotides agree with TRBD1. This CDR3 has 14 residues. V gave up 3 bases and J gave up 7 bases; unmatched junction bases: 6. Germline V lookup: CDR1 SGHRS, CDR2 YFSETQ. CDR3 sequence (DNA): TGCGCCAGCAGCTCCGGGACAGGGGGATCTGAGCAGTACTTC. Residues: CASSSGTGGSEQYF.

V gene TRBV2 combines with J gene TRBJ2-3, with TRBD2 as a possible D gene (5 bases). Germline lookup yields CDR1 SNHLY and CDR2 FYNNEI. Trimming took 6 bases from V and 5 from J, leaving 12 bases between them. This CDR3 is built from 13 residues. The CDR3 loop reads CASSLDWGDTQYF. The CDR3 DNA reads TGTGCCAGCAGCCTGGACTGGGGAGATACGCAGTATTTT.

The gene calls are TRBV3-1 (or the pseudogene TRBV3-2) and TRBJ2-1; 12 nucleotides match TRBD2. CDR3 length: 16 amino acids. Germline values: CDR1 LGHDT, CDR2 YNNKEL (reference sequence). The trim removed 4 bases at V and 5 bases at J, leaving 6 bases unmatched. CDR3 region: CASSPDTSGGNNEQFF. CDR3 DNA sequence: TGTGCCAGCAGCCCGGATACTAGCGGGGGGAACAATGAGCAGTTCTTC.

This rearrangement joins TRBV5-4 to TRBJ2-7; 7 bases map to TRBD1. Germline CDR1 reads SGHNT; CDR2 reads YYREEE (reference sequence). This CDR3 has 13 amino acids. V lost 5 bases to trimming and J lost 0 bases; unmatched junction nucleotides: 2. This CDR3 reads CASRWDSSYEQYF. The CDR3 nucleotides are TGTGCCAGCAGATGGGACAGCTCCTACGAGCAGTACTTC.

The rearrangement links TRBV9 to TRBJ2-2; TRBD2 aligns across 7 bases. CDR1 SGDLS and CDR2 YYNGEE come from the germline V gene. Trimming removed 4 bases from V and 7 bases from J; junction bases left unmatched: 10. CDR3 length: 15 amino acids. Here the CDR3 DNA reads TGTGCCAGCAGCCCGGGCCAGCGGGAAGGCGGGGAGCTGTTTTTT. Translating gives CASSPGQREGGELFF.

The count of this clone is one. The chain couples TRBV6-4 to TRBJ1-5; TRBD1 agrees at 7 bases. The V segment lost 4 bases and the J segment 4 bases; nucleotides outside the gene matches: 13. This CDR3 has 17 residues. From germline, CDR1 is MRHNA and CDR2 SNTAGT. CDR3 nucleotide sequence: TGTGCCAGCAGTGTCCTCCTATTCCAGGGGGAAAATCAGCCCCAGCATTTT. Translating it yields CASSVLLFQGENQPQHF.

V and J are TRBV11-2 and TRBJ1-1; perhaps TRBD1 as D (5 bases). The CDR3 contains 14 residues. The V end lost 0 bases, the J end lost 3 bases, and 8 bases lay between the germline ends. CDR1 and CDR2 from the germline V gene are SGHAT and FQNNGV. In DNA, the CDR3 is TGTGCCAGCAGCTTAGATCAAGGGGACACTGAAGCTTTCTTT. Residues: CASSLDQGDTEAFF.

This clone was seen just once. The V gene is TRBV5-1, the J gene TRBJ2-3; D is possibly TRBD2 (5 bases). CDR3 size: 15 residues. Germline lookup yields CDR1 SGHRS and CDR2 YFSETQ. Trimming shortened V by 1 base and J by 1 base, and 10 bases separated the two germline ends. The CDR3 protein is CASSLLLGGTDTQYF. The CDR3 bases are TGCGCCAGCAGCTTGCTGTTGGGAGGCACAGATACGCAGTATTTT.

The chain has TRBV4-3 and TRBJ2-2; 10 bases match TRBD1. Trimming took 3 bases from V and 2 from J; bases not matched to a gene: 9. This CDR3 spans 18 amino acids. From germline, CDR1 is LGHNA and CDR2 YSLEER. CDR3 in DNA: TGCGCCAGCAGCCAGCAACCGGGACAGGGGCGAAACACCGGGGAGCTGTTTTTT. Translated, it gives CASSQQPGQGRNTGELFF.